Reported below is one T cell receptor beta chain. The data were taken from a study of early T cells in non-severe SARS-CoV-2 infection. As part of library construction, unique molecular identifiers were attached to individual cDNA molecules. In TCRdb, the 5' RACE reads were re-called with MiXCR into one record per CDR3 protein. The sample lists around 77,000 distinct CDR3 sequences, 13% to 15% occurring once. Material: whole blood, obtained at baseline. The sequence was obtained from an adult who was a healthcare worker with PCR-confirmed SARS-CoV-2 infection or an uninfected control (not recorded which).

For the CDR3, the DNA is TGTGCCAGCAGTTTCCCCCCGGGCGGGGAGCTGTTTTTT. It yields the protein CASSFPPGGELFF. V and J are TRBV27 and TRBJ2-2; no reliable D call. The length of the CDR3 is 13 residues. CDR1 is MNHEY and CDR2 is SMNVEV in the germline V gene (reference sequence). V shed 3 bases and J shed 7 bases, with 9 bases lying between them.